This entry lists 11 T cell receptor beta chains sequenced from one sample in a study of blood T cell repertoires in COVID-19. This table comes from immunoSEQ multiplex PCR, and its TCRdb copy is limited to in-frame clones, with some not included. Of tens of thousands of clones in the sample, approximately 85% were seen once. Sequencing was carried out using peripheral blood. Receptors were obtained from a human donor in a cohort sampled during active COVID-19.

The DNA of the CDR3 is TGTGCCAGCAGCAATTTAAGGGGTGACACTGAAGCTTTCTTT. It yields the protein CASSNLRGDTEAFF. This sequence joins TRBV16 and TRBJ1-1; D might be TRBD1 (5 bases). This CDR3 is built from 14 residues. CDR1 and CDR2 from the germline V gene are KGHSY and FQNENV. V lost 5 bases and J lost 3, with 13 bases in between. The complete variable domain, with remaining parts taken from reference TRBV16 and TRBJ1-1, reads GEEVAQTPKHLVRGEGQKAKLYCAPIKGHSYVFWYQQVLKNEFKFLISFQNENVFDETGMPKERFSAKCLPNSPCSLEIQATKLEDSAVYFCASSNLRGDTEAFFGQGTRLTVV.

The rearrangement uses TRBV11-3 and TRBJ2-3, with a possible D match to TRBD1 (6 bases). Between the trimmed V and J ends, which lost 1 base and 0 bases, there was a span of 11 bases. Germline CDR1 SGHNT, CDR2 YENEEA. CDR3 length equals 16 residues. This CDR3 is CASSLGQATSTDTQYF. The CDR3, as DNA: TGTGCCAGCAGCTTAGGACAGGCAACTAGCACAGATACGCAGTATTTT.

J is TRBJ2-7 and V is TRBV20-1; D is uncertain. CDR1 and CDR2 from the germline V gene are DFQATT and SNEGSKA (reference sequence). There are 12 residues in the CDR3. The V end lost 3 bases, the J end lost 2 bases, and 8 bases lay between the germline ends. CDR3 sequence reads: CSASRLAYEQYF. The CDR3 DNA follows: TGCAGTGCTAGTCGACTTGCCTACGAGCAGTACTTC.

In this sample, this clone turned up a few times. The rearrangement joins TRBV10-1 to TRBJ2-1; D remains unclear. The CDR3 is made up of 11 amino acids. Trimming stripped 8 bases from V and 2 bases from J, with 4 bases between. The germline gives CDR1 WNHNN, CDR2 SYGVQD (reference sequence). The CDR3 region has the DNA TGCGCCAGCGGCACCTACAATGAGCAGTTCTTC. It translates to CASGTYNEQFF.

The V call is TRBV30, the J call TRBJ2-3; possibly TRBD2 for D (5 bases). Germline CDR1 and CDR2: GTSNPN and SVGIG (reference sequence). The CDR3 has 14 amino acids. With 1 base removed from V and 7 bases from J, the gap between germline ends came to 15 bases. As DNA, the CDR3 is TGTGCCTGGAGTGAGTTGACTACCCCCCATACGCAGTATTTT. Translated: CAWSELTTPHTQYF.

J is TRBJ2-2 and V is TRBV6-1, with 10 positions matching TRBD2. The V gene end was trimmed by 4 bases and the J gene end by 0 bases; junction bases not matched to a gene: 8. From germline, CDR1 is MNHNS and CDR2 SASEGT. This CDR3 comprises 18 residues. CDR3 sequence reads: CASSGIIAGGTNTGELFF. In DNA, the CDR3 is TGTGCCAGCAGTGGGATTATAGCGGGAGGAACGAACACCGGGGAGCTGTTTTTT.

This chain links TRBV19 with TRBJ1-5; 12 positions match TRBD1. The germline gives CDR1 LNHDA, CDR2 SQIVND (reference sequence). This CDR3 contains 15 residues. V was clipped by 3 bases and J by 6 bases; unmatched bases: 3. As DNA, the CDR3 is TGTGCCAGTAGTATCCGGGACAGGGGGCTTCAGCCCCAGCATTTT. This gives the protein CASSIRDRGLQPQHF.

This clone was counted a few times. This rearrangement joins TRBV5-8 to TRBJ2-7, with D perhaps TRBD2 (7 bases). V lost 0 bases to trimming and J lost 2 bases, with 15 bases between them. The CDR3 runs 16 residues. From germline, CDR1 is SGHTS and CDR2 YDEGEE. This chain's CDR3 is CASSLGIGRGTYEQYF. DNA of the CDR3: TGTGCCAGCAGCTTGGGAATTGGGAGGGGGACCTACGAGCAGTACTTC.

The J gene is TRBJ2-1, the V gene TRBV5-6; tentatively, D is TRBD2 (5 bases). This CDR3 spans 15 amino acids. Deletions cut 5 bases from V and 2 bases from J, with 14 bases between. CDR1 is SGHDT, CDR2 YYEEEE, per germline. In DNA, the CDR3 is TGTGCCAGCAGTACCGTGGAGGTGCCCTACAATGAGCAGTTCTTC. It specifies CASSTVEVPYNEQFF. The full variable domain, rest sourced from reference TRBV5-6 and TRBJ2-1, is DAGVTQSPTHLIKTRGQQVTLRCSPKSGHDTVSWYQQALGQGPQFIFQYYEEEERQRGNFPDRFSGHQFPNYSSELNVNALLLGDSALYLCASSTVEVPYNEQFFGPGTRLTVL.

V is TRBV29-1 and J is TRBJ2-3; D gene uncertain. Germline loops: CDR1 SQVTM, CDR2 ANQGSEA. V was clipped by 2 bases and J by 3 bases, with 3 bases between them. This CDR3 comprises 11 residues. CDR3 loop: CSVERTDTQYF. The CDR3 DNA reads TGCAGCGTTGAACGTACAGATACGCAGTATTTT.

The DNA for the CDR3 is TGTGCCAGCAGCCCCCAGGCGGGACCGAGCTCCTACGAGCAGTACTTC. It yields the protein CASSPQAGPSSYEQYF. V is TRBV9 and J is TRBJ2-7, with D possibly being TRBD2 (6 bases). The CDR3 runs 16 residues. Trimming stripped 4 bases from V and 0 bases from J, with 17 bases between. Germline CDR1 is SGDLS and CDR2 is YYNGEE.